The 16 T cell receptor beta chains listed next were all sequenced from one sample in a study of type 1 regulatory T cells. These receptors are not linked to any known antigen. TCRdb reprocessed the reads via MiXCR and lists one record per CDR3 protein. The sample consists of about 68,000 distinct CDR3 sequences, roughly 60% of them appearing once. Source material: cultured T cells, either the whole culture or a sorted T cell fraction (not recorded which). The subset: Tr1-enriched cell product generated in vitro against host alloantigens. The receptors come from a human donor in good health.

The J gene is TRBJ2-4, the V gene TRBV20-1; D may be TRBD2 (5 bases). CDR1 DFQATT and CDR2 SNEGSKA come from the germline V gene (reference sequence). Trimming removed 3 bases from V and 9 bases from J, with 15 bases in between. The CDR3 totals 13 residues. The CDR3 region has the DNA TGCAGTGCTAGTCACTTCCCCGAGGGCATTCAGTACTTC. It encodes CSASHFPEGIQYF.

V is TRBV10-2 and J is TRBJ2-7; 11 bases are a match to TRBD2. Germline V gene data show CDR1 as WSHSY and CDR2 as SAAADI. V lost 8 bases, J lost 4 bases, and 4 bases stayed unmatched. The CDR3 covers 13 residues. The CDR3 protein is CASRGLADYEQYF. CDR3 DNA sequence: TGCGCCAGCCGGGGACTAGCGGATTACGAGCAGTACTTC.

The chain is built from TRBV6-1 and TRBJ1-5; D unclear. Deletions cut 3 bases from V and 5 bases from J, with 11 bases between. Germline V lookup: CDR1 MNHNS, CDR2 SASEGT. This CDR3 has 14 amino acids. The CDR3 coding sequence is TGTGCCAGCAGTGAGGAAGGTTTTTATCAGCCCCAGCATTTT. Amino acid sequence: CASSEEGFYQPQHF.

The rearrangement uses TRBV7-2 and TRBJ2-5; D tentatively reads TRBD1 or TRBD2 (5 bases each). The germline V gene has CDR1 SGHTA and CDR2 FQGNSA. Trimming removed 5 bases from V and 5 bases from J, with 18 bases in between. CDR3 length: 15 residues. CDR3 in amino acids: CASSTQPTGGETQYF. The CDR3 DNA is TGTGCCAGCAGCACTCAGCCCACAGGCGGGGAGACCCAGTACTTC.

This clonotype has just one count. CDR3 bases: TGCGCCAGCAGCTTGCTGGGAGGGCAGGTTCAAGAGACCCAGTACTTC. Its translation: CASSLLGGQVQETQYF. This chain uses TRBV5-1 with TRBJ2-5; TRBD2 aligns across 7 bases. The germline CDR1 and CDR2 sequences are SGHRS and YFSETQ. V lost 1 base, J lost 2 bases, and 8 bases stayed unmatched. This CDR3 has 16 amino acids.

V usage is TRBV5-4 and J usage is TRBJ2-3; TRBD2 matches at 10 bases. The V segment lost 6 bases and the J segment 2 bases; nucleotides outside the gene matches: 9. CDR3 length: 16 residues. Germline CDR1 reads SGHNT; CDR2 reads YYREEE (reference sequence). The DNA for the CDR3 is TGTGCCAGCACTAAAGCGGGAGGGCCTTTCACAGATACGCAGTATTTT. It specifies CASTKAGGPFTDTQYF.

In DNA form, the CDR3 reads TGTGCCAGCAGTGAAGCGGGACGGTTGAACACTGAAGCTTTCTTT. Amino acids: CASSEAGRLNTEAFF. This rearrangement joins TRBV6-1 to TRBJ1-1, with TRBD1 as a possible D gene (5 bases). CDR3 length: 15 amino acids. V dropped 0 bases and J dropped 0 bases, with 8 bases sitting between them. From germline, CDR1 is MNHNS and CDR2 SASEGT.

The count of this clonotype is one. This chain links TRBV12-5 with TRBJ1-6, with D tentatively TRBD1 (6 bases). From germline, CDR1 is LGHNT and CDR2 FRNRAP. The CDR3 is 12 amino acids. Trimming shortened V by 6 bases and J by 8 bases, and 8 bases separated the two germline ends. CDR3 loop: CASGAGDSPLHF. The CDR3 DNA reads as TGTGCTAGTGGGGCAGGGGATTCACCCCTCCACTTT.

The chain combines TRBV5-1 with TRBJ2-7; 9 bases fit TRBD1. The V gene's germline CDR1 is SGHRS and CDR2 YFSETQ. CDR3 length: 13 residues. Trimming at V came to 7 bases and at J to 6 bases, leaving 8 bases not matched to a gene. CDR3 sequence reads: CASSPGDRVEQYF. The CDR3 region has the DNA TGCGCCAGCTCACCAGGGGACAGGGTCGAGCAGTACTTC.

J is TRBJ2-5 and V is TRBV28; 10 bases fit TRBD2. This CDR3 region has 17 residues. Germline V lookup: CDR1 MDHEN, CDR2 SYDVKM. Trimming took 6 bases from V and 4 from J; bases not matched to a gene: 14. As DNA, the CDR3 is TGTGCCAGCAGCACGGCCACCCCTATAGCGGGAGGAGAGACCCAGTACTTC. Translation gives CASSTATPIAGGETQYF.

V and J are TRBV15 and TRBJ2-7; TRBD2 matches at 7 bases. The CDR3 has 14 residues. Germline V gene sequence: CDR1 LNHNV, CDR2 YYDKDF (reference sequence). The V and J ends lost 1 base and 2 bases, in that order; junction bases with no gene match: 2. DNA for the CDR3: TGTGCCACCAGCAGAGGAGCGGGAACCTACGAGCAGTACTTC. Translation: CATSRGAGTYEQYF.

This chain joins TRBV7-9 and TRBJ2-5, with TRBD2 matching 9 bases. Germline values: CDR1 SEHNR, CDR2 FQNEAQ (reference sequence). V gave up 5 bases and J gave up 5 bases; unmatched junction bases: 15. The CDR3 has 17 residues. The CDR3 loop reads CASSPLTGAGGEETQYF. The CDR3 DNA sequence: TGTGCCAGCAGCCCGCTGACTGGAGCGGGGGGCGAGGAGACCCAGTACTTC.

The chain uses TRBV20-1 and TRBJ2-7; 10 bases agree with TRBD2. V lost 6 bases and J lost 3; bases outside the gene matches: 5. The germline CDR1 and CDR2 sequences are DFQATT and SNEGSKA (reference sequence). The CDR3 loop spans 13 amino acids. The CDR3 DNA is TGCAGTGCATGGACTAGCGGTCTCTACGAGCAGTACTTC. It yields the protein CSAWTSGLYEQYF.

The rearrangement links TRBV5-1 to TRBJ2-7, with 10 bases matching TRBD1. V shed 4 bases, J shed 3 bases, and the junction held 7 bases outside the gene matches. The CDR3 runs 15 residues. Germline V lookup: CDR1 SGHRS, CDR2 YFSETQ. The CDR3 is CASSLGGQGLYEQYF. The CDR3 nucleotides are TGCGCCAGCAGCCTCGGGGGACAGGGGCTCTACGAGCAGTACTTC. The whole variable domain, filled in from reference TRBV5-1 and TRBJ2-7, reads KAGVTQTPRYLIKTRGQQVTLSCSPISGHRSVSWYQQTPGQGLQFLFEYFSETQRNKGNFPGRFSGRQFSNSRSEMNVSTLELGDSALYLCASSLGGQGLYEQYFGPGTRLTVT.

V is TRBV4-3 and J is TRBJ2-7; D ambiguous. The V and J ends lost 0 bases and 6 bases respectively, with 9 bases between them. CDR3 size: 13 residues. Germline lookup yields CDR1 LGHNA and CDR2 YSLEER. This CDR3 reads CASSQDQLGEQYF. CDR3 bases: TGCGCCAGCAGCCAAGATCAGTTGGGCGAGCAGTACTTC.

This chain connects TRBV5-1 to TRBJ2-5; a possible D gene is TRBD1 (6 bases). CDR1 SGHRS and CDR2 YFSETQ come from the germline V gene. Trimming stripped 4 bases from V and 5 bases from J, with 12 bases between. CDR3 size: 13 residues. The CDR3 coding sequence is TGCGCCAGCAGCAGCGGACAGCGGGAGACCCAGTACTTC. The encoded protein is CASSSGQRETQYF.